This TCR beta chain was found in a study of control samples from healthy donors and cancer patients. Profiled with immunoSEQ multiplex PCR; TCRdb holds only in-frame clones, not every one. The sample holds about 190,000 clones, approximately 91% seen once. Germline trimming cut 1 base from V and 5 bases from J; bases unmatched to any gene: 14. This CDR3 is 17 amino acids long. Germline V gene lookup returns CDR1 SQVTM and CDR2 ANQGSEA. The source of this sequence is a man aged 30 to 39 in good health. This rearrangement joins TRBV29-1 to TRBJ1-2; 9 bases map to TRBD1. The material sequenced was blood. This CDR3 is CSVEGPGTGRGSYGYTF. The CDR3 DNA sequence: TGCAGCGTTGAAGGCCCGGGGACAGGGCGGGGTAGTTATGGCTACACCTTC.